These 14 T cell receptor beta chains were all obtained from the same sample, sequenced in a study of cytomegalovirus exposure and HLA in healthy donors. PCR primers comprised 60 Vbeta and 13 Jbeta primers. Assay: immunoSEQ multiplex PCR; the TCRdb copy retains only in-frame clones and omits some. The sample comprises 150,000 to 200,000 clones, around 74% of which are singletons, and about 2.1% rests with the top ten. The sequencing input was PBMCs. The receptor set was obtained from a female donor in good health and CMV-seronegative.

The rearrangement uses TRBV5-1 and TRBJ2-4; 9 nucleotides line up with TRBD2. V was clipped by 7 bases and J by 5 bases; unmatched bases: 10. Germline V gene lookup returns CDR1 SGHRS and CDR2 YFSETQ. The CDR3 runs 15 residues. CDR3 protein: CASGWSGRSENIQYF. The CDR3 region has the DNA TGCGCCAGCGGCTGGAGCGGGAGGAGCGAAAACATTCAGTACTTC.

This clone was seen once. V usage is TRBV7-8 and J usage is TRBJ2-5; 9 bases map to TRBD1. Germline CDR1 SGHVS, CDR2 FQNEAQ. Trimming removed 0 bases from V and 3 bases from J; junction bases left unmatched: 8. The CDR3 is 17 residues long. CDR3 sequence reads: CASSLAIRRQGEETQYF. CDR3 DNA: TGTGCCAGCAGCTTAGCGATTAGAAGACAGGGGGAAGAGACCCAGTACTTC. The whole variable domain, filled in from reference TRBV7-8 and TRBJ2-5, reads GAGVSQSPRYKVAKRGQDVALRCDPISGHVSLFWYQQALGQGPEFLTYFQNEAQLDKSGLPSDRFFAERPEGSVSTLKIQRTQQEDSAVYLCASSLAIRRQGEETQYFGPGTRLLVL.

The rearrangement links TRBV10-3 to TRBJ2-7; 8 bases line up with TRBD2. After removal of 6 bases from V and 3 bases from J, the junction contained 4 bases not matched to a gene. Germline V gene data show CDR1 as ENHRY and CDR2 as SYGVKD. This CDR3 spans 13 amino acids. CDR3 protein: CAIRTSDYYEQYF. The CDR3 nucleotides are TGTGCCATCAGGACTAGCGACTACTACGAGCAGTACTTC.

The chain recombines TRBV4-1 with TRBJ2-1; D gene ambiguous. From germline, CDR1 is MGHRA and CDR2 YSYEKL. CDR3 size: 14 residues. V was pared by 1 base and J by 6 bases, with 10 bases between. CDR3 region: CASSQVRAGNEQFF. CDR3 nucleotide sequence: TGCGCCAGCAGCCAAGTCCGAGCCGGCAATGAGCAGTTCTTC.

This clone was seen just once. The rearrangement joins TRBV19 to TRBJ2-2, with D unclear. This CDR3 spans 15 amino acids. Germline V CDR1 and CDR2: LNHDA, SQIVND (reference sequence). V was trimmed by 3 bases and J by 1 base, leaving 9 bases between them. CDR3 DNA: TGTGCCAGTAGTATGGGCTACAGGAACACCGGGGAGCTGTTTTTT. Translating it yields CASSMGYRNTGELFF.

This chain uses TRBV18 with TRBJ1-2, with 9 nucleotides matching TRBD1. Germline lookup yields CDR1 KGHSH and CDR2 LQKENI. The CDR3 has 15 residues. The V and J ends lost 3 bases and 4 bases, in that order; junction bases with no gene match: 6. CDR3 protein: CASSPLRTGVYGYTF. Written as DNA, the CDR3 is TGTGCCAGCTCACCTCTTCGGACAGGGGTCTATGGCTACACCTTC.

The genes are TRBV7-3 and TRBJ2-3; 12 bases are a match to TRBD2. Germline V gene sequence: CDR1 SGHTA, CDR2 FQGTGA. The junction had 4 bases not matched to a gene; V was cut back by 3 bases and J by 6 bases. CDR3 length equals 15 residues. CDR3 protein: CASSFLAGGLDTQYF. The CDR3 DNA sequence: TGTGCCAGCAGCTTCCTAGCGGGAGGGCTGGATACGCAGTATTTT. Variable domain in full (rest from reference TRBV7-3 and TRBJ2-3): GAGVSQTPSNKVTEKGKYVELRCDPISGHTALYWYRQSLGQGPEFLIYFQGTGAADDSGLPNDRFFAVRPEGSVSTLKIQRTERGDSAVYLCASSFLAGGLDTQYFGPGTRLTVL.

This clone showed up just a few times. CDR3: CSGGTGEGGKQYF. Here the CDR3 DNA reads TGCAGCGGAGGGACAGGGGAGGGGGGCAAGCAGTACTTC. The rearrangement links TRBV29-1 to TRBJ2-7, with 10 bases aligning to TRBD1. The length of the CDR3 is 13 residues. The germline gives CDR1 SQVTM, CDR2 ANQGSEA. The V gene end was trimmed by 7 bases and the J gene end by 8 bases; junction bases not matched to a gene: 11.

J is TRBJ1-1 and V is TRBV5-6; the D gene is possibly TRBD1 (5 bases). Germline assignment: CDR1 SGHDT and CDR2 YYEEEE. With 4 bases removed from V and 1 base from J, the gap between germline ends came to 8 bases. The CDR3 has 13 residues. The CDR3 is CASSGAGNTEAFF. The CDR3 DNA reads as TGTGCCAGCAGCGGGGCAGGGAACACTGAAGCTTTCTTT.

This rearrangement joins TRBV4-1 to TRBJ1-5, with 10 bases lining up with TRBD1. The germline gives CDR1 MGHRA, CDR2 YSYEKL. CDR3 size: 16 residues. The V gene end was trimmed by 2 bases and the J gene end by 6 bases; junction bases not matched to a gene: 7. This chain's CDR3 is CASSQRARQGAQPQHF. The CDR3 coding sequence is TGCGCCAGCAGCCAAAGGGCTCGACAGGGGGCTCAGCCCCAGCATTTT.

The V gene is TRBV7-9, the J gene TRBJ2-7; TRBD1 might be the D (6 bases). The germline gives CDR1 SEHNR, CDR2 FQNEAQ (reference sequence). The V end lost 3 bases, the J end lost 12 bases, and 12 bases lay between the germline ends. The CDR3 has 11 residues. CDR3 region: CASSLEDSRYF. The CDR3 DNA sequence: TGTGCCAGCAGCTTGGAGGACAGTAGGTACTTC.

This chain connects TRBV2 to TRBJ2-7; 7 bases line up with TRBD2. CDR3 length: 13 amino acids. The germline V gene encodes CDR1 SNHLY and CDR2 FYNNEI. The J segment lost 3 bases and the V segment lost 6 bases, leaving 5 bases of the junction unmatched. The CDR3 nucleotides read TGTGCCAGCAGGGGGTGGGGGGGCTACGAGCAGTACTTC. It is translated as CASRGWGGYEQYF.

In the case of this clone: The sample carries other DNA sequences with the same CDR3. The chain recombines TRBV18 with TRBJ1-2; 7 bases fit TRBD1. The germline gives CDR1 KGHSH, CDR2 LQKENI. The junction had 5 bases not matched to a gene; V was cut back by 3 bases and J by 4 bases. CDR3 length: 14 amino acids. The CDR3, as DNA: TGTGCCAGCTCACCCACGGGACAGAGCTATGGCTACACCTTC. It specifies CASSPTGQSYGYTF.

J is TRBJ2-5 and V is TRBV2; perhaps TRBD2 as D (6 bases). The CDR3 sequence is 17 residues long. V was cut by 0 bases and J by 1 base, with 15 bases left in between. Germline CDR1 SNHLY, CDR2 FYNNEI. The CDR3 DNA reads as TGTGCCAGCAGTGAAGCGCTTCTCGGCGGGGCCCAAGAGACCCAGTACTTC. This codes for CASSEALLGGAQETQYF. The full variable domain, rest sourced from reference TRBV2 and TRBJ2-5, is EPEVTQTPSHQVTQMGQEVILRCVPISNHLYFYWYRQILGQKVEFLVSFYNNEISEKSEIFDDQFSVERPDGSNFTLKIRSTKLEDSAMYFCASSEALLGGAQETQYFGPGTRLLVL.